This TCR beta chain was sequenced during a study of blood T cell repertoires in COVID-19. Study in general: The United States, Italy and Spain supplied acute and convalescent COVID-19 samples. PBMCs, B-cell-depleted T cells, or T cells provided the cDNA or gDNA that made up the material.

Original analysis: It was from reference gene primer amplification that nucleated cell counts were estimated. This table comes from immunoSEQ multiplex PCR, and its TCRdb copy is limited to in-frame clones, with some not included. V, J and clone size reflect that table, while D and trimming were determined from the DNA. The sample gives roughly 57,000 clones, approximately 91% of which show up once; about 3.4% is in the top ten. This clone is a singleton in its sample. The CDR3 spans 13 residues. V was shortened by 1 base and J by 5 bases, with 9 bases between the two germline ends. The germline CDR1 and CDR2 sequences are SGHNT and YYREEE (reference sequence).

The V gene is TRBV5-4, the J gene TRBJ1-2; D remains ambiguous. This TCR derives from a human donor in a cohort sampled during active COVID-19. Sequencing was carried out using peripheral blood. CDR3 sequence: CASSLFQDYGYTF. CDR3 nucleotide sequence: TGTGCCAGCAGCTTGTTCCAGGATTATGGCTACACCTTC.